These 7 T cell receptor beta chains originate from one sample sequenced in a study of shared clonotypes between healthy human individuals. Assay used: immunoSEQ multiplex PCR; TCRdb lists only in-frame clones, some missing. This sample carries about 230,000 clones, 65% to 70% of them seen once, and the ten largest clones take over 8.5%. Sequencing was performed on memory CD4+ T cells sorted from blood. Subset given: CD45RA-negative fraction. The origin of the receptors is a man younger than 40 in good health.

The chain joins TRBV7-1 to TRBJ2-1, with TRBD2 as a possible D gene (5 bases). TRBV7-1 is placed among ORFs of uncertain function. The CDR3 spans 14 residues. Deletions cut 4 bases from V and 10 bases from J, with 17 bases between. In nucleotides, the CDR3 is TGTGCCAGCAGCTTACTTCCCTCTCGCGGGGAGCAGTTCTTC. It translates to CASSLLPSRGEQFF.

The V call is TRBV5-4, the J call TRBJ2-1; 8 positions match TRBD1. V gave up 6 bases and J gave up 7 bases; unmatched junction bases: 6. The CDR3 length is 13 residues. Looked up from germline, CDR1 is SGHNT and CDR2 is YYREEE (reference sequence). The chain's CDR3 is CASMRQGSNEQFF. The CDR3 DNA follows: TGTGCCAGCATGCGACAGGGGAGTAATGAGCAGTTCTTC.

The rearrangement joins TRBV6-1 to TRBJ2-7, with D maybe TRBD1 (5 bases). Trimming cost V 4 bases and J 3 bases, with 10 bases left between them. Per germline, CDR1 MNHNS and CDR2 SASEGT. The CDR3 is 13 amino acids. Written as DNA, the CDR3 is TGTGCCAGCAGTGTAGAAGACAGCTACGAGCAGTACTTC. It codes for CASSVEDSYEQYF.

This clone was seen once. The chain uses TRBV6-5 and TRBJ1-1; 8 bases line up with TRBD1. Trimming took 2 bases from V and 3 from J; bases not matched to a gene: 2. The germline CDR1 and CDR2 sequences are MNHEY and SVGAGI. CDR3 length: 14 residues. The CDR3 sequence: CASSYATGDTEAFF. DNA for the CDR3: TGTGCCAGCAGTTACGCGACAGGGGACACTGAAGCTTTCTTT.

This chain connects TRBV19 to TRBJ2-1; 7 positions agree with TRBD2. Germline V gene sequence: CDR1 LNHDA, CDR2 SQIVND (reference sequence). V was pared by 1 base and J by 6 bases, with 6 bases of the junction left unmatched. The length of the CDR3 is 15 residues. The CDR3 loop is CASSIGGGSFNEQFF. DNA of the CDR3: TGTGCCAGTAGTATAGGGGGCGGGAGTTTCAATGAGCAGTTCTTC.

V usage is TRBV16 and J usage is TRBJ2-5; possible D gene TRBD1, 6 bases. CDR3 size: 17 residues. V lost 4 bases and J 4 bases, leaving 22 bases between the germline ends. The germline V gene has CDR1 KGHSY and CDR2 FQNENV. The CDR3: CASSPLRSTGKRETQYF. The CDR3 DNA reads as TGTGCCAGCAGCCCTTTAAGATCCACAGGGAAGAGAGAGACCCAGTACTTC.

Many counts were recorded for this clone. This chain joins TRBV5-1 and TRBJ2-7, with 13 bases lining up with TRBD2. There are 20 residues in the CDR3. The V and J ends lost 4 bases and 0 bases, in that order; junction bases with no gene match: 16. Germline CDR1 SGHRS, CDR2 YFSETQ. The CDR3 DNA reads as TGCGCCAGCAGCGACACCGGGACTAGCGGGATCCGCAGCCTCTCCTACGAGCAGTACTTC. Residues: CASSDTGTSGIRSLSYEQYF.